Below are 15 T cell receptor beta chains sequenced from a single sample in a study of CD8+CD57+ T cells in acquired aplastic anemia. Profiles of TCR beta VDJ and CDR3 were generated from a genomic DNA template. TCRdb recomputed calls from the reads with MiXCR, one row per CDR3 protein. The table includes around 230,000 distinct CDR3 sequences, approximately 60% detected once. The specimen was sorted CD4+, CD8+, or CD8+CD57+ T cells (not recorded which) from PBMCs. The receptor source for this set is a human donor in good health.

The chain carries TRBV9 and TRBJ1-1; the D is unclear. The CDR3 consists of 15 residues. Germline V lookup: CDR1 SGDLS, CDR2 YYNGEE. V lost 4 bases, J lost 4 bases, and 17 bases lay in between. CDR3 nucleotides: TGTGCCAGCAGCCCCGAAGGACGATCTGGCACTGAAGCTTTCTTT. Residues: CASSPEGRSGTEAFF.

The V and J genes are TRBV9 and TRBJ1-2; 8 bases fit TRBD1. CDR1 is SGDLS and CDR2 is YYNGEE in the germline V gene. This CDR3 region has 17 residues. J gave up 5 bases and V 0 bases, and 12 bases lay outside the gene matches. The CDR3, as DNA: TGTGCCAGCAGCGTAGTAGAGACAGGGGCTGGGTATTATGGCTACACCTTC. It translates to CASSVVETGAGYYGYTF.

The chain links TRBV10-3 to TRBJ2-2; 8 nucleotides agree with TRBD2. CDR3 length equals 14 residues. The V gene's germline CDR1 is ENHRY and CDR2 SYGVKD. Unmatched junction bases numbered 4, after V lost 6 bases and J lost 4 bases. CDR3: CAIRRGEITGELFF. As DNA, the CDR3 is TGTGCCATCAGGCGGGGGGAAATCACCGGGGAGCTGTTTTTT.

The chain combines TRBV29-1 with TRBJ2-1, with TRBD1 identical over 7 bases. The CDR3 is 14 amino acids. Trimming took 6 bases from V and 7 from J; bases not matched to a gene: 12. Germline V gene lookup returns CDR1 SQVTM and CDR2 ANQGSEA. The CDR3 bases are TGCAGCGTACGCGGACTGGGACAGAATAATGAGCAGTTCTTC. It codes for CSVRGLGQNNEQFF.

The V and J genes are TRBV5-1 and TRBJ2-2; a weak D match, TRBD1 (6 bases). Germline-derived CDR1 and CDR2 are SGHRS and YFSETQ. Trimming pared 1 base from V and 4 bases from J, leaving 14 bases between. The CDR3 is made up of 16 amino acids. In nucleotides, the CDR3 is TGCGCCAGCAGCTTGAATCCGGGGACAAGCACCGGGGAGCTGTTTTTT. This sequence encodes CASSLNPGTSTGELFF.

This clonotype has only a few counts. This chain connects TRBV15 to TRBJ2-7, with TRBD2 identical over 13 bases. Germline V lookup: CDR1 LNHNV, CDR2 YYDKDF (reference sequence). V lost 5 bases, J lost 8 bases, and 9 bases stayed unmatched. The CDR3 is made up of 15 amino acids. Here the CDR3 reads CATSEGTSGTSQQYF. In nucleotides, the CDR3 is TGTGCCACCAGCGAGGGGACTAGCGGGACTAGCCAGCAGTACTTC.

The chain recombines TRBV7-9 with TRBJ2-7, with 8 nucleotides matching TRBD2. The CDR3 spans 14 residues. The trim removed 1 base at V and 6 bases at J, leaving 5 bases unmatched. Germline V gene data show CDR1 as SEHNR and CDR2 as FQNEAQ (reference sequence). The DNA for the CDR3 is TGTGCCAGCAGCTTAGTTAACGGGAGGGGCGAGCAGTACTTC. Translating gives CASSLVNGRGEQYF.

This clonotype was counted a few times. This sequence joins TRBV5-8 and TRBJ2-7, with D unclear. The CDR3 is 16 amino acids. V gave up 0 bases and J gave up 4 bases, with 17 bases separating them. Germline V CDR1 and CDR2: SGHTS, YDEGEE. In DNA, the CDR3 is TGTGCCAGCAGCTTGGTGAGTGGTCAGAGGATGTACGAGCAGTACTTC. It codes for CASSLVSGQRMYEQYF.

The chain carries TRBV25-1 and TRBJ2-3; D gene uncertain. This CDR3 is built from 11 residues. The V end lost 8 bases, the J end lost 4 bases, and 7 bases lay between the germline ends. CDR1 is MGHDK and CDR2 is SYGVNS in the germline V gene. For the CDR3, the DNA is TGTGCCAGCGGTACCGCAGATACGCAGTATTTT. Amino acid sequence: CASGTADTQYF.

CDR3 in amino acids: CAISEGRGGSGNTIYF. DNA of the CDR3: TGTGCCATCAGTGAGGGTAGGGGAGGCTCTGGAAACACCATATATTTT. The chain joins TRBV10-3 to TRBJ1-3; TRBD1 might be the D (5 bases). The CDR3 extends over 16 amino acids. The V gene lost 2 bases and the J gene lost 0 bases, with 11 bases spanning the gap. Per the germline V gene, CDR1 is ENHRY and CDR2 is SYGVKD.

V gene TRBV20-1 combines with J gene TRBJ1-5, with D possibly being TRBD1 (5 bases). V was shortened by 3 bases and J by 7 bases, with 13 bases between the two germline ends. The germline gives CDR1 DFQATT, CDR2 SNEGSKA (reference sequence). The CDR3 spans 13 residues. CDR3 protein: CSARGQDNQPQHF. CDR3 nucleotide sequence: TGCAGTGCTAGGGGGCAGGACAACCAGCCCCAGCATTTT.

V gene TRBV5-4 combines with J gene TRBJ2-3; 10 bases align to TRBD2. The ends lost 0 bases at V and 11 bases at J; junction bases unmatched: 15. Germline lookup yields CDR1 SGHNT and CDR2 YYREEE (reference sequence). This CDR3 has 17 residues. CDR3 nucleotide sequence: TGTGCCAGCAGCTTGGCCCCACTAGCGGGACCCTACAATGAGCAGTATTTT. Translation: CASSLAPLAGPYNEQYF.

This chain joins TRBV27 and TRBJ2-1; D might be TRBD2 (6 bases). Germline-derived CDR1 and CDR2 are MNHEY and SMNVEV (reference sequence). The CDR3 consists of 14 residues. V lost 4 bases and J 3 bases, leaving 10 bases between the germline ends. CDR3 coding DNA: TGTGCCAGCAGTTACGGGACTTTCTACAATGAGCAGTTCTTC. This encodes CASSYGTFYNEQFF.

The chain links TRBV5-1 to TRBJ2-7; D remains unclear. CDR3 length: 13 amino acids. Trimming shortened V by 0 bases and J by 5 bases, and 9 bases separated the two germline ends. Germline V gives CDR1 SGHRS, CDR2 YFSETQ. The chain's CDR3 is CASSLATDDEQYF. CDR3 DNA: TGCGCCAGCAGCTTGGCCACGGACGACGAGCAGTACTTC.

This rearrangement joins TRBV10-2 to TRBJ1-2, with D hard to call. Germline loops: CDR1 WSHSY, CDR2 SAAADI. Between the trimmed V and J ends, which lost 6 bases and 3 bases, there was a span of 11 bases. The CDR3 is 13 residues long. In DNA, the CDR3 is TGCGCCAGCAGACCAACAGAAGACTATGGCTACACCTTC. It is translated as CASRPTEDYGYTF.